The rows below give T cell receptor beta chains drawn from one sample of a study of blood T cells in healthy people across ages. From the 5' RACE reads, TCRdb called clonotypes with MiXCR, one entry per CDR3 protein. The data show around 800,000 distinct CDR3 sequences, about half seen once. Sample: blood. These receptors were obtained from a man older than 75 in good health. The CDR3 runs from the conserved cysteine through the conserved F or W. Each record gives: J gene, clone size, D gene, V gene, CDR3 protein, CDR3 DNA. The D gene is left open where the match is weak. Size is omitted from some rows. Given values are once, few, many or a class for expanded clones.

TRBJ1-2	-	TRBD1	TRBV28	CASSPRLRARGFRYGYTF	TGTGCCAGCAGTCCACGCCTCCGTGCCAGGGGGTTTCGATATGGCTACACCTTC
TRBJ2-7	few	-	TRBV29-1	CSVRGRSYEQYF	TGCAGCGTCCGGGGACGGTCCTACGAGCAGTACTTC
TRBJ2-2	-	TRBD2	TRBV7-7	CASSSSSGRNTGELFF	TGTGCTAGCAGCTCATCTAGCGGGCGGAACACCGGGGAGCTGTTTTTT
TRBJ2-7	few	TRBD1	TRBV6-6	CASSYSGTGGGEQYF	TGTGCCAGCAGTTACTCCGGGACAGGGGGTGGGGAGCAGTACTTC
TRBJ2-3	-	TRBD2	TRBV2	CASTEREGLQDTQYF	TGTGCCAGCACAGAGCGGGAGGGCCTCCAAGATACGCAGTATTTT
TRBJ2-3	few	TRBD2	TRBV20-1	CSADTLAGRGVDTQYF	TGCAGTGCCGACACCCTAGCGGGGAGGGGAGTAGATACGCAGTATTTT
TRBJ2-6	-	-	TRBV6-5	CASSRVQSPGANVLTF	TGTGCCAGCAGCCGGGTACAGTCCCCGGGGGCCAACGTCCTGACTTTC
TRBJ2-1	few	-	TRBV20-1	CSATRPRGRSINEQFF	TGCAGTGCCACCCGACCTCGCGGGCGTTCTATCAATGAGCAGTTCTTC
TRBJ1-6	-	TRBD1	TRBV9	CASSATGGRSPLHF	TGTGCCAGCAGCGCGACAGGGGGCCGGTCACCCCTCCACTTT
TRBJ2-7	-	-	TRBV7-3	CASSSDPTYEQYF	TGTGCCAGCAGTTCGGACCCCACCTACGAGCAGTACTTC
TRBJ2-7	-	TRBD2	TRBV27	CASSSTGTSYPRYEQYF	TGTGCCAGCAGTTCGACCGGGACTAGCTACCCCCGCTACGAGCAGTACTTC
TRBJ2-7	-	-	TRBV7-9	CASSPRAATYEQYF	TGTGCCAGCAGCCCCCGGGCCGCCACCTACGAGCAGTACTTC
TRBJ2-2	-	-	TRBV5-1	CASSFGGSNTGELFF	TGCGCCAGCAGCTTCGGCGGGTCGAACACCGGGGAGCTGTTTTTT
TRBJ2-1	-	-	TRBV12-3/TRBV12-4	CASSRDRPDEQFF	TGTGCCAGCAGCCGGGACCGCCCGGATGAGCAGTTCTTC
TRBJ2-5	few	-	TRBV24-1	CATSDPRQGGETQYF	TGTGCCACCAGTGACCCTCGACAGGGAGGGGAGACCCAGTACTTC
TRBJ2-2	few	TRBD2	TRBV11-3	CASSTTSGNTGELFF	TGTGCCAGCAGCACAACTAGCGGGAACACCGGGGAGCTGTTTTTT
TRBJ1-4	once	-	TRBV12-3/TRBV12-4	CASRLPGVREKLFF	TGTGCCAGCAGACTGCCGGGGGTTCGTGAAAAACTGTTTTTT
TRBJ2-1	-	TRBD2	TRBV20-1	CSARDVTSGKGEQFF	TGCAGTGCTAGAGATGTTACTAGCGGGAAGGGTGAGCAGTTCTTC
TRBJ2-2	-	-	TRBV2	CASSDSGVVGELFF	TGTGCCAGCAGTGATTCTGGGGTCGTCGGGGAGCTGTTTTTT
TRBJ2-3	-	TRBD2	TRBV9	CASSVGSSGFTDTQYF	TGTGCCAGCAGCGTAGGGTCTAGCGGGTTCACAGATACGCAGTATTTT
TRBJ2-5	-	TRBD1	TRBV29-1	CSVTGGAGEQYF	TGCAGCGTAACAGGGGGCGCGGGGGAGCAGTACTTC
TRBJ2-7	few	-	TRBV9	CASSANLGGPSEQYF	TGTGCCAGCAGCGCCAATCTGGGGGGCCCATCCGAGCAGTACTTC
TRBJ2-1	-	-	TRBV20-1	CSARALGEGGYNEQFF	TGCAGTGCTAGAGCCCTGGGGGAAGGCGGCTACAATGAGCAGTTCTTC
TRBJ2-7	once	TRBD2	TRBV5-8	CASSFAALAGSSYEQYF	TGTGCCAGCAGCTTCGCGGCCCTAGCGGGGAGCTCCTACGAGCAGTACTTC
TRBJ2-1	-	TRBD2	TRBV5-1	CASSPASGRAHEQFF	TGCGCCAGCAGCCCCGCTAGCGGGAGGGCACATGAGCAGTTCTTC
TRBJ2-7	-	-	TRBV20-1	CSARDPWGSYNEQYF	TGCAGTGCTAGAGATCCATGGGGGTCCTACAATGAGCAGTACTTC
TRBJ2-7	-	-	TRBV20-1	CSARDRNAYEQYF	TGCAGTGCACGAGACAGGAATGCCTACGAGCAGTACTTC
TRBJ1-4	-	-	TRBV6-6	CASRDPRSGLGEKLFF	TGTGCCAGCAGGGACCCGAGGTCAGGGCTAGGTGAAAAACTGTTTTTT
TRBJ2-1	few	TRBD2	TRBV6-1	CASSDQPGLAGRNEQFF	TGTGCCAGCAGTGACCAACCGGGACTAGCGGGTAGGAATGAGCAGTTCTTC
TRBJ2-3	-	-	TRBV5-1	CASSLVGASTDTQYF	TGCGCCAGCAGCTTGGTGGGAGCAAGCACAGATACGCAGTATTTT
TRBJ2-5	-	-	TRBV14	CASSQDLAPPGETQYF	TGTGCCAGCAGCCAAGATCTAGCGCCCCCCGGGGAGACCCAGTACTTC
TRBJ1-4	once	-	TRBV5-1	CASSGGSGSHEKLFF	TGCGCCAGCAGCGGAGGATCAGGTAGTCACGAAAAACTGTTTTTT
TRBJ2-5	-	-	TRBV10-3	CAISGGLRQETQYF	TGTGCCATCAGTGGGGGACTCCGCCAAGAGACCCAGTACTTC
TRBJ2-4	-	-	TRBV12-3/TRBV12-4	CASSTGDGLIQYF	TGTGCCAGCAGTACCGGGGACGGCTTAATTCAGTACTTC
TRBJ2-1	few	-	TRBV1	CTSSSRDRGTYNEQFF	TGCACCAGCAGCTCCCGGGACAGGGGAACCTACAATGAGCAGTTCTTC
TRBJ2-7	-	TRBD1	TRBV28	CASNRGKHHEQYF	TGTGCCAGCAACAGGGGGAAACACCACGAGCAGTACTTC
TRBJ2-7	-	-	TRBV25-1	CASSSGRDGSYEQYF	TGTGCCAGCAGTTCCGGCAGGGACGGATCCTACGAGCAGTACTTC
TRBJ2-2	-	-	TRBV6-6	CASSGGANTGELFF	TGTGCCAGCAGTGGAGGGGCGAACACCGGGGAGCTGTTTTTT
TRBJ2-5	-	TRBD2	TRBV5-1	CASAVSGSPGTVETQYF	TGCGCCAGCGCTGTTAGCGGGAGTCCCGGGACAGTAGAGACCCAGTACTTC
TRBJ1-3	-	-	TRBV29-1	CSVLVGNTIYF	TGCAGCGTGCTGGTCGGAAACACCATATATTTT
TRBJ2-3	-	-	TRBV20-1	CSARDEAGYADTQYF	TGCAGTGCTAGAGATGAGGCGGGATACGCAGATACGCAGTATTTT
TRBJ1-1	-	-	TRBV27	CASSLVEGVVNTEAFF	TGTGCCAGCAGTTTGGTAGAAGGGGTCGTGAACACTGAAGCTTTCTTT
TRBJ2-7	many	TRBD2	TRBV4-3	CASSQWTSSYEQYF	TGCGCCAGCAGCCAATGGACTAGCTCCTACGAGCAGTACTTC
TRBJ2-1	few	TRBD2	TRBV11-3	CASSPRKAGGLDEQFF	TGTGCCAGCAGCCCAAGAAAAGCGGGAGGGCTGGATGAGCAGTTCTTC
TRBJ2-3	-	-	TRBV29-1	CSAQLLTGADTQYF	TGCAGCGCCCAACTACTCACAGGCGCAGATACGCAGTATTTT
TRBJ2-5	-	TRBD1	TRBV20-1	CSAENGQEQETQYF	TGCAGTGCTGAGAACGGACAGGAACAAGAGACCCAGTACTTC
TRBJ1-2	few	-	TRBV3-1	CASSQFGGKGAANYGYTF	TGTGCCAGCAGCCAATTTGGAGGTAAAGGGGCAGCTAACTATGGCTACACCTTC
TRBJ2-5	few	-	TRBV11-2	CASSPLREQYF	TGTGCCAGCAGCCCCCTTAGAGAGCAGTACTTC
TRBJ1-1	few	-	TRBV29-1	CSASGGEMNTEAFF	TGCAGCGCCTCGGGCGGGGAAATGAACACTGAAGCTTTCTTT
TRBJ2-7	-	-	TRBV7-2	CASSLQLDLEQYF	TGTGCCAGCAGCTTACAGCTAGATCTCGAGCAGTACTTC
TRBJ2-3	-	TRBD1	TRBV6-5	CASTGTGGPDTQYF	TGTGCCAGCACCGGGACAGGGGGGCCAGATACGCAGTATTTT
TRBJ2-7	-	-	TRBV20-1	CSAIRTGRDEQYF	TGCAGTGCTATCAGGACAGGGAGGGACGAGCAGTACTTC
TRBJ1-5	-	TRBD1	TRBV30	CAWSVIGGFQPQHF	TGTGCCTGGAGTGTCATAGGGGGCTTTCAGCCCCAGCATTTT
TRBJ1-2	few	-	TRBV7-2	CASSRYLGYGYTF	TGTGCCAGCAGCCGATACCTCGGGTACGGCTACACCTTC